This T cell receptor beta chain derives from a study of OX40 agonist ivuxolimab in advanced cancers. The overall study: An agonistic human IgG2 monoclonal antibody against OX40 (CD134) was given. The dose-escalation cohort was around 83% male, with a mean age of approximately 62 years, ranging roughly 23 to 85. Study results and limitations: Among patients with partial responses at 0.1-3.0 mg/kg, clonal expansion was among the lowest.

The protocol was immunoSEQ multiplex PCR, while the TCRdb copy is restricted to in-frame clones and leaves out a portion. The repertoire consists of about 20,000 clones, with approximately 85% occurring once and the leading ten covering 33%. With respect to this clone: Its antigen is currently unknown.

V lost 8 bases to trimming and J lost 0 bases, with 2 bases between them. From germline, CDR1 is MGHRA and CDR2 YSYEKL. The length of the CDR3 is 11 residues. The TCR sequence derives from an adult with an advanced solid tumor such as melanoma, head and neck, liver or kidney cancer. The starting material was CD4+ or CD8+ T cells sorted from blood, obtained in a trial of the OX40 agonist ivuxolimab. The genes are TRBV4-1 and TRBJ1-5, with D hard to call. The CDR3 DNA reads as TGCGCCAGCGGTAGCAATCAGCCCCAGCATTTT. Translation: CASGSNQPQHF.